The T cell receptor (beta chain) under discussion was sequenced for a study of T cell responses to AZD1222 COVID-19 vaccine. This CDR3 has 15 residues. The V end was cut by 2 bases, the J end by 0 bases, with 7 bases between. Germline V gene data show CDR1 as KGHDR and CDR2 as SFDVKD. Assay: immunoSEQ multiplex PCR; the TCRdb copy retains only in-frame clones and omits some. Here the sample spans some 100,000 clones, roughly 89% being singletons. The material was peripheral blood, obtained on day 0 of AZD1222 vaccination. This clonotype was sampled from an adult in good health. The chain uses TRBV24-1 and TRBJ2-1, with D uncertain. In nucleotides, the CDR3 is TGTGCCACCAGTGATTCGAGGAGCTCCTACAATGAGCAGTTCTTC. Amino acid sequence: CATSDSRSSYNEQFF.